Presented here are 6 T cell receptor beta chains from one specimen sequenced in a study of glioma-infiltrating T cells. The iRepertoire nested amplicon-rescue multiplex PCR amplified TCR alpha and beta CDR3s from RNA. TCRdb ran MiXCR on the multiplex PCR reads and lists one entry per CDR3 protein. The table includes about 200,000 distinct CDR3 sequences, over 25% detected once. The sequenced material came from glioma tissue, nonneoplastic brain tissue, or PBMCs (not recorded which). These receptor sequences come from a human donor with low-grade glioma or glioblastoma, undergoing nonglioma brain surgery, or in good health (not recorded which).

Points on this clonotype: Since a much larger clone is just one base distant, this may be a read error. This chain connects TRBV5-5 to TRBJ1-1; D is perhaps TRBD1 (6 bases). CDR3 length equals 15 residues. V was cut by 2 bases and J by 6 bases, with 17 bases left in between. From germline, CDR1 is SGHKS and CDR2 YYEKEE (reference sequence). The CDR3 DNA is TGTGCCAGCAGCTTACTACAGGGTATGGGCGCTGAAGCTTTCTTT. It translates to CASSLLQGMGAEAFF.

Concerning this clonotype itself: A clone one base away is much larger, so this may be a read error. The rearrangement joins TRBV5-1 to TRBJ2-4; D possibly corresponds to TRBD2 (5 bases). The CDR3 is 14 amino acids. The germline gives CDR1 SGHRS, CDR2 YFSETQ. V was trimmed by 4 bases and J by 8 bases, leaving 16 bases between them. CDR3 sequence: CASSKDGDLDIQYF. DNA of the CDR3: TGCGCCAGCAGCAAAGACGGGGATCTAGACATTCAGTACTTC.

This clonotype was observed many times. The V call is TRBV27, the J call TRBJ1-1, with TRBD1 as a possible D gene (5 bases). The germline V gene encodes CDR1 MNHEY and CDR2 SMNVEV (reference sequence). V dropped 5 bases and J dropped 3 bases, with 10 bases sitting between them. The CDR3 sequence is 13 residues long. CDR3: CASSPSGYTEAFF. As DNA, the CDR3 is TGTGCCAGCAGTCCTTCAGGGTACACTGAAGCTTTCTTT.

Worth noting for this clonotype: A read error may be the cause here, since a much bigger clone is one base away. The chain joins TRBV7-2 to TRBJ2-5; TRBD2 matches 9 bases. CDR3 length: 14 residues. Germline lookup yields CDR1 SGHTA and CDR2 FQGNSA. The CDR3 sequence is CASSLEGLAETQHF. The CDR3 nucleotides are TGTGCCAGCAGCTTAGAGGGACTAGCCGAGACCCAGCACTTC.

The CDR3 region is CASRPGQGLKTQYF. The CDR3 region has the DNA TGTGCCAGCAGACCGGGACAGGGCCTGAAGACCCAGTACTTC. This chain connects TRBV27 to TRBJ2-5, with 9 bases lining up with TRBD1. Looked up from germline, CDR1 is MNHEY and CDR2 is SMNVEV (reference sequence). Germline trimming cut 6 bases from V and 6 bases from J; bases unmatched to any gene: 8. The CDR3 has 14 residues.

The sample holds many counts of this clonotype. The rearrangement links TRBV27 to TRBJ1-2, with D maybe TRBD1 (6 bases). CDR1 and CDR2 from the germline V gene are MNHEY and SMNVEV (reference sequence). The length of the CDR3 is 14 residues. V was trimmed by 5 bases and J by 5 bases, leaving 15 bases between them. The CDR3 reads CASSKGHSNYGYTF. Here the CDR3 DNA reads TGTGCCAGCAGTAAGGGACACTCCAATTATGGCTACACCTTC.